There are a few counts of the clone carrying this T cell receptor (beta chain). Antigen specificity is unknown. V lost 7 bases to trimming and J lost 0 bases; unmatched junction nucleotides: 6. There are 17 residues in the CDR3. Per the germline V gene, CDR1 is ENHRY and CDR2 is SYGVKD. The sample comes from a study of T cell repertoires in cytomegalovirus infection. Study overall: Well-studied HLA-B-restricted epitopes and recently identified HLA-C-restricted epitopes of CMV were both used in the study. CMV infection plus the matching HLA type was flagged by public TCR beta signatures.

TCRdb redid the calling of the reads with MiXCR, one entry per CDR3 protein. The profile covers 75,000 to 95,000 distinct CDR3 sequences, with more than 40% appearing a single time and 80% to 95% taken by the ten largest. Overall study results and limits: Carriers of CMV plus the relevant HLA were identified by cumulative public TCR beta family frequency. HLA-C-restricted CMV clonotypes gave the most frequent clonotype in two of eight donors.

Sequenced here: CD8+ T cells from cultured PBMCs, sampled from culture after CMV antigen stimulation. The chain combines TRBV10-3 with TRBJ2-2; 12 bases are shared with TRBD1. This clonotype was sampled from a human donor in good health (CMV status not recorded). Some clones in this sample may be carry-over from other donors' samples. CDR3 in DNA: TGTGCCATCACCGGGGACAGGGGGCCATCGAACACCGGGGAGCTGTTTTTT. This encodes CAITGDRGPSNTGELFF.